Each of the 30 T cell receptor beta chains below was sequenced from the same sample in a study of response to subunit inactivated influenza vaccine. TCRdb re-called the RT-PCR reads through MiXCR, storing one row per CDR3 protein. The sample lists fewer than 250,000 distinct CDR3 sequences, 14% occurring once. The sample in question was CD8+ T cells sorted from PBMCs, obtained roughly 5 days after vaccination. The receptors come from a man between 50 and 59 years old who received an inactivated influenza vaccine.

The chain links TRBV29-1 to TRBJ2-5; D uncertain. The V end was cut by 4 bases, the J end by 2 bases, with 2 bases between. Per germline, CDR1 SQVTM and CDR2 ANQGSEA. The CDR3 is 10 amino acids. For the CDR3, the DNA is TGCAGCGTTGTACAAGAGACCCAGTACTTC. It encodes CSVVQETQYF.

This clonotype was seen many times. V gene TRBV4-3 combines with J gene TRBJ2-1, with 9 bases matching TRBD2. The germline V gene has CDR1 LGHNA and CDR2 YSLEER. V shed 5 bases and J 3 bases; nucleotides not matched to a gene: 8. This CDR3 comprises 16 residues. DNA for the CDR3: TGCGCCAGCAGCACTGAACTAGCGGGTGACTACAATGAGCAGTTCTTC. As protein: CASSTELAGDYNEQFF.

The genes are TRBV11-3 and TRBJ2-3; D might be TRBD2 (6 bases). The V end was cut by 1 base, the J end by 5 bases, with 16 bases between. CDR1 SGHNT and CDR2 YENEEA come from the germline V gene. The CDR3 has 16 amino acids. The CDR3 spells CASSLGQAGFVDTQYF. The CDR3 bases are TGTGCCAGCAGCTTAGGCCAGGCGGGATTCGTAGATACGCAGTATTTT.

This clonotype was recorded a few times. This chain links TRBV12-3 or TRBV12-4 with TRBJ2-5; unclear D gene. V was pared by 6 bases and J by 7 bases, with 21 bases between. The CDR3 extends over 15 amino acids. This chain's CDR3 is CASRLTDTGYGTQYF. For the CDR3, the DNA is TGTGCCAGCAGACTTACTGACACCGGGTACGGGACCCAGTACTTC.

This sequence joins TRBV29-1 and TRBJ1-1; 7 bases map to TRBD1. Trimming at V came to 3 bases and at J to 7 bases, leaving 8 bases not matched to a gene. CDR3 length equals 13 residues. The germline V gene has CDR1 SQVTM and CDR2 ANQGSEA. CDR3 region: CSVDFSRGDEAFF. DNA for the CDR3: TGCAGCGTTGACTTCTCCAGGGGGGATGAAGCTTTCTTT.

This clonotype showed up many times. The CDR3 DNA follows: TGCGCCAGCAGCCCTACAGCGTCTGGGGCCAACGTCCTGACTTTC. Amino acid sequence: CASSPTASGANVLTF. This rearrangement joins TRBV4-1 to TRBJ2-6; no clear D gene. In germline, CDR1 is MGHRA, CDR2 YSYEKL. Trimming stripped 4 bases from V and 1 base from J, with 8 bases between. The length of the CDR3 is 15 residues.

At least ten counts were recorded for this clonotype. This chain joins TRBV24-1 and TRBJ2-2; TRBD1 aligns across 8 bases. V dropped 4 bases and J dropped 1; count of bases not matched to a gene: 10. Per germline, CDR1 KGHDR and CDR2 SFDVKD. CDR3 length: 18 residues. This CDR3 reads CATSEFPGQGKNTGELFF. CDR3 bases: TGTGCCACCAGTGAGTTTCCTGGACAGGGAAAGAACACCGGGGAGCTGTTTTTT.

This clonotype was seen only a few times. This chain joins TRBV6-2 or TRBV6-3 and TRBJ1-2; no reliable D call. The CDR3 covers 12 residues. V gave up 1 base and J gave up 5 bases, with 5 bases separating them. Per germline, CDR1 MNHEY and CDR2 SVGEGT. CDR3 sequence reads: CASSYYGYGYTF. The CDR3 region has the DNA TGTGCCAGCAGTTACTACGGATATGGCTACACCTTC.

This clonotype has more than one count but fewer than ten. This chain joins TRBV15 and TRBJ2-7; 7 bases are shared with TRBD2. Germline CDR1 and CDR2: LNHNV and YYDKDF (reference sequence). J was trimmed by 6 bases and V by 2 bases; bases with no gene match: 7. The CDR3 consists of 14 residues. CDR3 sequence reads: CATSRQRDQGEQYF. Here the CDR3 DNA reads TGTGCCACCAGCAGACAGCGGGATCAGGGCGAGCAGTACTTC.

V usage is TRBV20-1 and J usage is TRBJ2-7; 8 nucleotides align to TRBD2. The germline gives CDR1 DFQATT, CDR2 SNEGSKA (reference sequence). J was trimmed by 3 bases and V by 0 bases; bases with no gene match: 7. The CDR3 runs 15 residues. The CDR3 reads CSARDIAGLFYEQYF. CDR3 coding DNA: TGCAGTGCTAGAGACATAGCGGGACTCTTCTACGAGCAGTACTTC.

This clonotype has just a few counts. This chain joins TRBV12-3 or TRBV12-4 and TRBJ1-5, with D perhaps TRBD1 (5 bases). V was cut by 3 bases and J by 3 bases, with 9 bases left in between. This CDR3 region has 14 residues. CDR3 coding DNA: TGTGCCAGCAGTTTTTCGACAGCCAATCAGCCCCAGCATTTT. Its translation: CASSFSTANQPQHF.

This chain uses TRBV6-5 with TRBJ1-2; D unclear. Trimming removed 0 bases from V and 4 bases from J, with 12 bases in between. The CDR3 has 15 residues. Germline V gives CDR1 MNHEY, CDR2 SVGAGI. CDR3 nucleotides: TGTGCCAGCAGTTACTCAGGCAGTTCCCTCTATGGCTACACCTTC. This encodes CASSYSGSSLYGYTF.

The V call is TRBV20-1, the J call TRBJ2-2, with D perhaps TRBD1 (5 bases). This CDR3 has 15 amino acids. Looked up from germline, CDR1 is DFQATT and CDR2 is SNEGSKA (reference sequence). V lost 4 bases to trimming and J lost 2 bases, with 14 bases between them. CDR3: CSAIGAQANTGELFF. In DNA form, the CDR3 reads TGCAGTGCTATTGGGGCTCAGGCTAACACCGGGGAGCTGTTTTTT.

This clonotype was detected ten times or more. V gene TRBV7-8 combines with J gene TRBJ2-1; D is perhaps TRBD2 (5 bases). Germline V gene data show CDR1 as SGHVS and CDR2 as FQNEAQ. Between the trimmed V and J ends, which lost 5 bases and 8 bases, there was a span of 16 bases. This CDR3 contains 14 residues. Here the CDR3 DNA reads TGTGCCAGCAGCCAACTAGTCTTTCTGGATGAGCAGTTCTTC. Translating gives CASSQLVFLDEQFF.

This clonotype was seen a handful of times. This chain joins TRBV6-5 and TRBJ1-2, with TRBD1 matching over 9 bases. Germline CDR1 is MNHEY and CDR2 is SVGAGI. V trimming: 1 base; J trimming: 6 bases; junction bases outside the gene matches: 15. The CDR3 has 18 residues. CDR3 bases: TGTGCCAGCAGTTACTTCTCCCGGGACAGGGAACTGGGGCATGGCTACACCTTC. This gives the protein CASSYFSRDRELGHGYTF.

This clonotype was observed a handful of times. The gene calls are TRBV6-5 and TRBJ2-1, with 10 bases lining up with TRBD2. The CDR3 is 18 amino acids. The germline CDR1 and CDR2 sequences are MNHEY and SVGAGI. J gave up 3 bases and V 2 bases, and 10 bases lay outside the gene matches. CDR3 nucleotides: TGTGCCAGCAGTTACCCGGCTAGCGGGAGTTTGGGCTACAATGAGCAGTTCTTC. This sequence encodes CASSYPASGSLGYNEQFF.

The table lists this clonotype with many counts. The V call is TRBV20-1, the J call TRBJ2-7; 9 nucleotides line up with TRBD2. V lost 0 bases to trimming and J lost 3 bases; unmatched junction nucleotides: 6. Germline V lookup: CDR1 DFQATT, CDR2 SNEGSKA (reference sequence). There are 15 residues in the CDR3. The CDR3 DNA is TGCAGTGCTAGAGATCTTAGCGGGAGCCACTACGAGCAGTACTTC. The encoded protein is CSARDLSGSHYEQYF.

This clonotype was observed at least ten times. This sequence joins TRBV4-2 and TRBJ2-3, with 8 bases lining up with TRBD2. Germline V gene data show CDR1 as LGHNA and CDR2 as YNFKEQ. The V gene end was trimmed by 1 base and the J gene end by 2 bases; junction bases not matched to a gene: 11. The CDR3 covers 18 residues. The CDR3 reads CASSQVEAGAGPTDTQYF. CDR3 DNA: TGTGCCAGCAGCCAAGTAGAAGCGGGGGCCGGCCCCACAGATACGCAGTATTTT.

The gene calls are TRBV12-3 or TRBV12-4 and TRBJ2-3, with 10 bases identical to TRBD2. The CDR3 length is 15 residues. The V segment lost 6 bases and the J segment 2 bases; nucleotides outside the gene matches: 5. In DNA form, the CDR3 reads TGTGCCAGCAGCCTAGCGGGAGCCCCCACAGATACGCAGTATTTT. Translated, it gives CASSLAGAPTDTQYF.

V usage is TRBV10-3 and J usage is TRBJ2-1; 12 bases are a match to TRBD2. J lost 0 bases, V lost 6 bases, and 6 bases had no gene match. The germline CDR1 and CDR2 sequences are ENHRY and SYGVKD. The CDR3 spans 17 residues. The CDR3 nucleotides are TGTGCCATCAGGCCCCTAGCGGGAGGGAGCTCCTACAATGAGCAGTTCTTC. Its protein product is CAIRPLAGGSSYNEQFF.

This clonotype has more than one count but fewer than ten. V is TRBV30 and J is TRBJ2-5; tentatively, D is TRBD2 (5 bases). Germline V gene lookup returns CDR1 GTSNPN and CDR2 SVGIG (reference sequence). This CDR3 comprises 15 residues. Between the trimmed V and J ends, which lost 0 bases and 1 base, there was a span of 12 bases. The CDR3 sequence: CAWSVQDYIQETQYF. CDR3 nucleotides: TGTGCCTGGAGTGTACAAGACTACATCCAAGAGACCCAGTACTTC.

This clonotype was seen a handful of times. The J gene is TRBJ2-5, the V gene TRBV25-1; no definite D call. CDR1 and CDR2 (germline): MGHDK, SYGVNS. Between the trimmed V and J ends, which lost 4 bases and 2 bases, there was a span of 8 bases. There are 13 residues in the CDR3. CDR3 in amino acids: CASSVMGQETQYF. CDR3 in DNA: TGTGCCAGCAGTGTAATGGGACAAGAGACCCAGTACTTC.

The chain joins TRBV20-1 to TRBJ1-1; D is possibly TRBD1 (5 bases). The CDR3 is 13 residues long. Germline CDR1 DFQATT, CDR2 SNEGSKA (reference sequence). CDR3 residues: CRGGDFMNTEAFF. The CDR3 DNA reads TGCAGAGGAGGGGACTTCATGAACACTGAAGCTTTCTTT.

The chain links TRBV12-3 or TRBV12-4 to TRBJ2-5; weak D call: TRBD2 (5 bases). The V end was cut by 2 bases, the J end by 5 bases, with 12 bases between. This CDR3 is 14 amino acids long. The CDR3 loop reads CASSLSGSFETQYF. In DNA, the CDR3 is TGTGCCAGCAGTTTATCGGGGTCCTTCGAGACCCAGTACTTC.

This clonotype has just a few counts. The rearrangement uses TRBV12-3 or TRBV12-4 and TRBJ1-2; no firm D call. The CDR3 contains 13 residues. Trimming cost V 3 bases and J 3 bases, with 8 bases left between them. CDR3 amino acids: CASSFLRDYGYTF. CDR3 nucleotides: TGTGCCAGCAGTTTTCTTAGAGACTATGGCTACACCTTC.

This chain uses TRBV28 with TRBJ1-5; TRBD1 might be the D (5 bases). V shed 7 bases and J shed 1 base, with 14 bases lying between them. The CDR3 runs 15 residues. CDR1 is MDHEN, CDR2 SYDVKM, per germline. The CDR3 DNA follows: TGTGCCAGCATCCAATCAGGGTTCAGCAATCAGCCCCAGCATTTT. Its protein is CASIQSGFSNQPQHF.

The CDR3 protein is CASSQGGDRSSYEQYF. As DNA, the CDR3 is TGCGCCAGCAGCCAGGGGGGGGACAGAAGCTCCTACGAGCAGTACTTC. The rearrangement uses TRBV4-3 and TRBJ2-7; either TRBD1 or TRBD2 may supply D (7 bases each). This CDR3 region has 16 residues. The ends were cut back, 3 bases at V and 0 bases at J, with 15 bases in the middle. Germline V CDR1 and CDR2: LGHNA, YSLEER.

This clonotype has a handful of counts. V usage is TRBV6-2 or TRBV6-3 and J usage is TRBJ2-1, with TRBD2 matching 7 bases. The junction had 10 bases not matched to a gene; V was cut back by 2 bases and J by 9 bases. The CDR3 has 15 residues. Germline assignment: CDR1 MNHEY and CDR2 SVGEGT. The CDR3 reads CASSYEGTNFGEQFF. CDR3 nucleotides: TGTGCCAGCAGTTACGAAGGGACTAATTTTGGTGAGCAGTTCTTC.

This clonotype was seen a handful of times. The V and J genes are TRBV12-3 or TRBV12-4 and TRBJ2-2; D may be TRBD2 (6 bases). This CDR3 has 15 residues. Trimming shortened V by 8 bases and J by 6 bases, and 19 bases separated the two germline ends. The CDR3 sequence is CASGGGMGVAGELFF. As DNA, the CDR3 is TGTGCCAGCGGTGGAGGGATGGGTGTTGCCGGGGAGCTGTTTTTT.

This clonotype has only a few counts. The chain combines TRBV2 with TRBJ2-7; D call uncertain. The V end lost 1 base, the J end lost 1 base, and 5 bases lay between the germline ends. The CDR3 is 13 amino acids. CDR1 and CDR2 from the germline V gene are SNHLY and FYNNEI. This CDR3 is CASSEDSSYEQYF. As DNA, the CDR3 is TGTGCCAGCAGTGAAGACAGTTCCTACGAGCAGTACTTC.